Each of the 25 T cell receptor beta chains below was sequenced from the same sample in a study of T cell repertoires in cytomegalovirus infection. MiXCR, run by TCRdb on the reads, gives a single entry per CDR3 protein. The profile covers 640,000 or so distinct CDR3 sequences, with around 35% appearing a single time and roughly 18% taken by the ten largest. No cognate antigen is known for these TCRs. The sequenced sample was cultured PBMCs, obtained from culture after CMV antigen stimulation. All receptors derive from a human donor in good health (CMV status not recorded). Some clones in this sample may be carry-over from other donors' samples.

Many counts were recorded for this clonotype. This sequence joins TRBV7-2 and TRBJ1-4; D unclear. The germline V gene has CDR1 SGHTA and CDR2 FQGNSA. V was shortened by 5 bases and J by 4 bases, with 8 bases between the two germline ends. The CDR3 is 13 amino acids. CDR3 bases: TGTGCCAGCAGCCCACGGGGTAATGAAAAACTGTTTTTT. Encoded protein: CASSPRGNEKLFF.

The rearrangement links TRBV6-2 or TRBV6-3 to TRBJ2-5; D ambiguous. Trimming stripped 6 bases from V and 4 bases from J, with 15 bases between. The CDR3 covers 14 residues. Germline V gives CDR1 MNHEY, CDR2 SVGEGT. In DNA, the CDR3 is TGTGCCAGCAGACCCCTGGCAGGATCAGAGACCCAGTACTTC. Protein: CASRPLAGSETQYF.

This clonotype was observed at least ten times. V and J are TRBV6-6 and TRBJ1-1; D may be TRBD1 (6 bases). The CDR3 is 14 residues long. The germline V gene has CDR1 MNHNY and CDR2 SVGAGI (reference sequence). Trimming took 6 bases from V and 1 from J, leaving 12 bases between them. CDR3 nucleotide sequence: TGTGCCAGCAGCTTAGGGGGTCAGAACACTGAAGCTTTCTTT. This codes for CASSLGGQNTEAFF.

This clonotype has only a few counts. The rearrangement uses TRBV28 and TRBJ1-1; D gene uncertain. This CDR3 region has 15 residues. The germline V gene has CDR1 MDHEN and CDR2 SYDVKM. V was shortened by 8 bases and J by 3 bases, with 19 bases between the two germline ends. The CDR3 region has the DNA TGTGCCAGCCCAAAAGGTGAGGTTGTTGACACTGAAGCTTTCTTT. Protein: CASPKGEVVDTEAFF.

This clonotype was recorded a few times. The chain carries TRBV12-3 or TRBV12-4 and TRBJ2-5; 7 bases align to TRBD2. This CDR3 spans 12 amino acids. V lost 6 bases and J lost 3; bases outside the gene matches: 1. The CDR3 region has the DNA TGTGCCAGCAGCGCGGGAGAAGAGACCCAGTACTTC. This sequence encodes CASSAGEETQYF.

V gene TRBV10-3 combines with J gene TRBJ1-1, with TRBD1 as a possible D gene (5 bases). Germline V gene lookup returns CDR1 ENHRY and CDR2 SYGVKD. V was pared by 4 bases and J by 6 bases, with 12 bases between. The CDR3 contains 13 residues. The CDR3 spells CAISGGWGAEAFF. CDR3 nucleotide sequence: TGTGCCATCAGTGGGGGTTGGGGGGCTGAAGCTTTCTTT.

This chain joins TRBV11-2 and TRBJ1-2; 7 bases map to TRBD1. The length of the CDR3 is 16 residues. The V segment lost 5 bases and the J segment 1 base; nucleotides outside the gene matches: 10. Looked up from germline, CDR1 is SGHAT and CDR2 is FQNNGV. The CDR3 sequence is CASSPNPRQGNYGYTF. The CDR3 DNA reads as TGTGCCAGCAGCCCCAACCCGAGACAGGGTAACTATGGCTACACCTTC.

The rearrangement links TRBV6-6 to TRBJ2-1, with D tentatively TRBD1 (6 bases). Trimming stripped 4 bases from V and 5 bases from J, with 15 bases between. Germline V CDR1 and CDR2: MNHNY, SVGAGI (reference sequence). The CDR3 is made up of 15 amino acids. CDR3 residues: CASSSSGARDNEQFF. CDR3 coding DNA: TGTGCCAGCAGTTCCTCAGGGGCCAGAGACAATGAGCAGTTCTTC.

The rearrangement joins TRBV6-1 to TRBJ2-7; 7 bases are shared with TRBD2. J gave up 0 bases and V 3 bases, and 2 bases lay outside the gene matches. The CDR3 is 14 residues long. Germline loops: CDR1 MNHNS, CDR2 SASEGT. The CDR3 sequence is CASSELAASYEQYF. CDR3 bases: TGTGCCAGCAGTGAGCTAGCGGCCTCCTACGAGCAGTACTTC.

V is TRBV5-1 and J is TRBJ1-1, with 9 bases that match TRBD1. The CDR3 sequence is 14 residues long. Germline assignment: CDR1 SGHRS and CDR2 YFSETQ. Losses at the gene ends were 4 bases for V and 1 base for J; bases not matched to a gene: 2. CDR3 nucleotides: TGCGCCAGCAGCCGGGGACAGGGGAACACTGAAGCTTTCTTT. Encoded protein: CASSRGQGNTEAFF.

Here the CDR3 reads CASSRNPYEQYF. The CDR3 coding sequence is TGTGCCAGCAGCCGCAACCCATACGAGCAGTACTTC. V gene TRBV5-3 combines with J gene TRBJ2-7; the D is unclear. TRBV5-3 is identified as an open reading frame with a role that is uncertain. The CDR3 covers 12 residues. V was clipped by 8 bases and J by 4 bases, with 13 bases between them.

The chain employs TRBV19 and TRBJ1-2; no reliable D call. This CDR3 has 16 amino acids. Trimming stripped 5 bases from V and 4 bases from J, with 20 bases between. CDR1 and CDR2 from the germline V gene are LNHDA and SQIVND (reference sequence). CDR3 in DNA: TGTGCCAGTAGTTTAACCCTGATGAAATTTGGCTATGGCTACACCTTC. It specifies CASSLTLMKFGYGYTF.

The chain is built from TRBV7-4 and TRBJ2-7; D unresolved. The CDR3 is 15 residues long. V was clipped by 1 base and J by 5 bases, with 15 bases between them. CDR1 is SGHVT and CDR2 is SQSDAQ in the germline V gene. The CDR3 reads CASSLGRDRHHEQYF. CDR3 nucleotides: TGTGCCAGCAGCTTAGGAAGGGATAGGCATCACGAGCAGTACTTC.

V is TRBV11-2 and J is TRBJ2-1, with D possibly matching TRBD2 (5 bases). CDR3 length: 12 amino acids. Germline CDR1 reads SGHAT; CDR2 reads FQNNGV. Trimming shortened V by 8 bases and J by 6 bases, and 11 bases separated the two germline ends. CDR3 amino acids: CASGSLANEQFF. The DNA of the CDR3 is TGTGCCAGCGGGAGTCTTGCCAATGAGCAGTTCTTC.

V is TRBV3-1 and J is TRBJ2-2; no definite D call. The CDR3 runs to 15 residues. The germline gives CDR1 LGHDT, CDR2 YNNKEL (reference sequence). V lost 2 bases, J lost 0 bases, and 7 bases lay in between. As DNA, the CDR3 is TGTGCCAGCAGCCAAAAATACGCGAACACCGGGGAGCTGTTTTTT. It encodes CASSQKYANTGELFF.

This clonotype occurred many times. The CDR3 is CASSLGVRAGGKLFF. CDR3 bases: TGTGCCAGCAGCTTAGGAGTCAGGGCCGGCGGGAAACTGTTTTTT. This sequence joins TRBV7-2 and TRBJ1-4; the D gene is possibly TRBD1 (5 bases). The CDR3 length is 15 residues. V was shortened by 1 base and J by 11 bases, with 17 bases between the two germline ends. Germline V gene lookup returns CDR1 SGHTA and CDR2 FQGNSA.

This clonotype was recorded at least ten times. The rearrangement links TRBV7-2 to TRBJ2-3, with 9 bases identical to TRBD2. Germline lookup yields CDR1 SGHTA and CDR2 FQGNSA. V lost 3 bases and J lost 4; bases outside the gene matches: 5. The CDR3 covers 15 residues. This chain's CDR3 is CASSFIAGVPDTQYF. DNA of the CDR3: TGTGCCAGCAGCTTTATAGCGGGAGTTCCAGATACGCAGTATTTT.

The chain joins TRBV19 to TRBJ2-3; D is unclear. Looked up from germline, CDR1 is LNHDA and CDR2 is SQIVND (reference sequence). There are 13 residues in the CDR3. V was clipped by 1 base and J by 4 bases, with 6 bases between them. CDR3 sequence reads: CASSIASPDTQYF. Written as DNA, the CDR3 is TGTGCCAGTAGTATAGCGTCCCCAGATACGCAGTATTTT.

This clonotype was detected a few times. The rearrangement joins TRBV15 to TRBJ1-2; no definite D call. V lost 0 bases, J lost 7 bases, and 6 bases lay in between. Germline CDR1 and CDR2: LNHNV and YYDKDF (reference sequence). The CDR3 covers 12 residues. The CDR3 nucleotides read TGTGCCACCAGCAGAGATAGTGGTGGCTACACCTTC. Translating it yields CATSRDSGGYTF.

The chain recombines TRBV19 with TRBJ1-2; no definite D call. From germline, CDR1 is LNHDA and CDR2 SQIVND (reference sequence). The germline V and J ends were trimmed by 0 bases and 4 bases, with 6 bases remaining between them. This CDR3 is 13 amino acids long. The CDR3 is CASSIEEGYGYTF. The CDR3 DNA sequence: TGTGCCAGTAGTATAGAAGAGGGCTATGGCTACACCTTC.

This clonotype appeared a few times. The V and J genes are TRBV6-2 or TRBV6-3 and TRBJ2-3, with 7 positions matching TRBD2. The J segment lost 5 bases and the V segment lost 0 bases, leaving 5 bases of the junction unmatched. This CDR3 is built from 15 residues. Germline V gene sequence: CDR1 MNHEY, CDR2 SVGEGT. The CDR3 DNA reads TGTGCCAGCAGTTACTCACGAGCGGGATTAGATACGCAGTATTTT. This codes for CASSYSRAGLDTQYF.

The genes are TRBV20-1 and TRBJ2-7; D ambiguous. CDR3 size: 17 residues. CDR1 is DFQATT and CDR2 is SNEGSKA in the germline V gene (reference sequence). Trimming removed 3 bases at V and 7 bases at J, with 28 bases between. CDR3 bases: TGCAGTGCTAGGAGCGAAATCTTCTCGACCTACGTACGGGAGCAGTACTTC. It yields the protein CSARSEIFSTYVREQYF.

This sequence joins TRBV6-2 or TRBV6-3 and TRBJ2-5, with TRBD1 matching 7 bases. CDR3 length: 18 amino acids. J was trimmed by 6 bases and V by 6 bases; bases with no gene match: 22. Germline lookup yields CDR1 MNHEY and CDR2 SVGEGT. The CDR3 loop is CASRRRQGRASFVKTQYF. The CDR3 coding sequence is TGTGCCAGCAGGCGAAGACAGGGAAGGGCAAGCTTTGTGAAGACCCAGTACTTC.

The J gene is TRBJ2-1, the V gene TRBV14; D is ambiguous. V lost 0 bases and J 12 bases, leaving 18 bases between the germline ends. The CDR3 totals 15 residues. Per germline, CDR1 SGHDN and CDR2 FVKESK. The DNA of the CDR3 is TGTGCCAGCAGCCAAGAAAGTCATGGGCCGCCCGCGCAGTTCTTC. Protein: CASSQESHGPPAQFF.

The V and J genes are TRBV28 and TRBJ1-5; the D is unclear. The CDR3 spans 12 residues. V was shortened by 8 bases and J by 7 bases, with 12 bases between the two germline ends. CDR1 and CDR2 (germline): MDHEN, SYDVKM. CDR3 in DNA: TGTGCCAGCGGAGCCTGGCCCCAGCCCCAGCATTTT. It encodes CASGAWPQPQHF.